Sequencing of this T cell receptor (beta chain) was carried out in a study of a mutant IDH1 vaccine in newly diagnosed glioma. For the study at large: The study started vaccination 4-6 weeks after radiotherapy alone, or with temozolomide cycles.

Only in-frame clones appear in the TCRdb table, and some are missing; sequencing was by immunoSEQ multiplex PCR. The sample carries about 26,000 clones, roughly 85% recorded once. Unmatched junction bases numbered 10, after V lost 7 bases and J lost 6 bases. Germline loops: CDR1 LNHDA, CDR2 SQIVND (reference sequence). The CDR3 runs 15 residues. Time point: week 35, safety follow-up. Doses of 300 ug of mutant IDH1 20-mer peptide were given with topical imiquimod. To note about this clone: Antigen: not known.

The starting material was PBMCs, obtained from a glioma patient whose treatment included an IDH1 peptide vaccine. J is TRBJ2-2 and V is TRBV19, with 8 bases identical to TRBD2. This receptor was taken from a man aged 30 to 45 with glioma. CDR3 residues: CASKPGQLAAGELFF. Written as DNA, the CDR3 is TGTGCCAGTAAACCCGGACAACTAGCGGCCGGGGAGCTGTTTTTT.